What follows are 14 T cell receptor beta chains derived from one specimen sequenced in a study of technical replicates of blood from several donors. Generated by immunoSEQ multiplex PCR, the TCRdb table keeps only in-frame clones and is missing some. The table lists 65,000 to 80,000 clones, around 92% of them singletons, with about 0.37% in the top ten. Material: T cells isolated from PBMCs. The receptor source for this set is a human donor in good health.

The chain employs TRBV6-1 and TRBJ1-1; 8 positions agree with TRBD1. V lost 6 bases to trimming and J lost 4 bases; unmatched junction nucleotides: 7. The CDR3 contains 14 residues. Germline V gene lookup returns CDR1 MNHNS and CDR2 SASEGT. CDR3 sequence: CASRETGDSTEAFF. The DNA of the CDR3 is TGTGCCAGCAGGGAGACAGGGGATAGCACTGAAGCTTTCTTT.

The J gene is TRBJ2-1, the V gene TRBV19; 7 bases line up with TRBD2. V gave up 3 bases and J gave up 4 bases; unmatched junction bases: 6. This CDR3 has 15 amino acids. CDR1 and CDR2 (germline): LNHDA, SQIVND (reference sequence). This CDR3 reads CASSITSGVYNEQFF. The CDR3 region has the DNA TGTGCCAGTAGTATTACCAGCGGGGTTTACAATGAGCAGTTCTTC. The full variable domain, completed using reference TRBV19 and TRBJ2-1, is DGGITQSPKYLFRKEGQNVTLSCEQNLNHDAMYWYRQDPGQGLRLIYYSQIVNDFQKGDIAEGYSVSREKKESFPLTVTSAQKNPTAFYLCASSITSGVYNEQFFGPGTRLTVL.

The chain couples TRBV4-1 to TRBJ1-5; maybe TRBD1 (5 bases). The ends were cut back, 0 bases at V and 10 bases at J, with 13 bases in the middle. Germline V gene data show CDR1 as MGHRA and CDR2 as YSYEKL. The CDR3 spans 14 residues. The CDR3 is CASSQELGVHPQHF. The CDR3 region has the DNA TGCGCCAGCAGCCAAGAATTAGGGGTTCATCCCCAGCATTTT.

This chain uses TRBV6-5 with TRBJ1-5, with D tentatively TRBD1 (5 bases). In germline, CDR1 is MNHEY, CDR2 SVGAGI. V was cut by 2 bases and J by 9 bases, with 11 bases left in between. The CDR3 sequence is 13 residues long. Here the CDR3 reads CASSYDGTLPQHF. In DNA form, the CDR3 reads TGTGCCAGCAGTTACGACGGGACTCTGCCCCAGCATTTT.

This clone was detected only once. The rearrangement uses TRBV5-4 and TRBJ2-4; 14 bases fit TRBD2. This CDR3 contains 17 residues. CDR1 SGHNT and CDR2 YYREEE come from the germline V gene (reference sequence). Trimming at V came to 0 bases and at J to 6 bases, leaving 5 bases not matched to a gene. CDR3 nucleotides: TGTGCCAGCAGCTTGGGACTAGCGGGAGGGCCGAGAAACATTCAGTACTTC. Its protein product is CASSLGLAGGPRNIQYF.

The chain combines TRBV2 with TRBJ1-1; D possibly corresponds to TRBD1 (6 bases). Germline assignment: CDR1 SNHLY and CDR2 FYNNEI. Trimming removed 3 bases from V and 2 bases from J, with 10 bases in between. This CDR3 is 14 amino acids long. CDR3 in amino acids: CASSDKGGNTEAFF. The CDR3 coding sequence is TGTGCCAGCAGTGATAAAGGGGGTAACACTGAAGCTTTCTTT.

This chain uses TRBV27 with TRBJ2-7, with no clear D. Germline V gene data show CDR1 as MNHEY and CDR2 as SMNVEV (reference sequence). CDR3 length equals 14 residues. The germline V and J ends were trimmed by 3 bases and 3 bases, with 12 bases remaining between them. Here the CDR3 DNA reads TGTGCCAGCAGTTTGGTGGGCACCTTCTACGAGCAGTACTTC. Translation gives CASSLVGTFYEQYF.

The chain recombines TRBV7-2 with TRBJ2-1; 10 positions agree with TRBD2. Germline V gene lookup returns CDR1 SGHTA and CDR2 FQGNSA. Trimming cost V 5 bases and J 6 bases; bases outside gene matches: 7. The CDR3 consists of 15 residues. Written as DNA, the CDR3 is TGTGCCAGCAGCCAGGGACTAGCGAGGAGCAATGAGCAGTTCTTC. As protein: CASSQGLARSNEQFF.

V and J are TRBV27 and TRBJ2-3; TRBD2 agrees at 12 bases. The CDR3 is 19 residues long. Looked up from germline, CDR1 is MNHEY and CDR2 is SMNVEV (reference sequence). The junction had 10 bases not matched to a gene; V was cut back by 1 base and J by 2 bases. The CDR3 is CASSLWSLAGGPVTDTQYF. CDR3 nucleotide sequence: TGTGCCAGCAGTTTATGGAGTCTAGCGGGAGGGCCGGTCACAGATACGCAGTATTTT.

The J gene is TRBJ1-2, the V gene TRBV6-1; D might be TRBD1 (5 bases). The V gene's germline CDR1 is MNHNS and CDR2 SASEGT. The CDR3 has 13 amino acids. V lost 1 base and J lost 8, with 11 bases in between. The CDR3 DNA sequence: TGTGCCAGCAGTGAAGAGGGGACTCGCGGCTACACCTTC. It encodes CASSEEGTRGYTF.

V gene TRBV11-2 combines with J gene TRBJ1-2, with D perhaps TRBD1 (6 bases). With 1 base removed from V and 1 base from J, the gap between germline ends came to 16 bases. Germline-derived CDR1 and CDR2 are SGHAT and FQNNGV. The CDR3 loop spans 17 amino acids. The CDR3 loop is CASSLGIMRQDNYGYTF. The CDR3 nucleotides are TGTGCCAGCAGCTTAGGTATTATGAGACAGGATAACTATGGCTACACCTTC.

The chain recombines TRBV11-2 with TRBJ2-1; D gene uncertain. Germline CDR1 SGHAT, CDR2 FQNNGV. CDR3 length: 14 residues. V lost 0 bases and J lost 8, with 11 bases in between. In DNA form, the CDR3 reads TGTGCCAGCAGCTTAGATAAGCCAGGCGATGAGCAGTTCTTC. Its translation: CASSLDKPGDEQFF. The whole variable domain, remainder taken from reference TRBV11-2 and TRBJ2-1, is EAGVAQSPRYKIIEKRQSVAFWCNPISGHATLYWYQQILGQGPKLLIQFQNNGVVDDSQLPKDRFSAERLKGVDSTLKIQPAKLEDSAVYLCASSLDKPGDEQFFGPGTRLTVL.

The chain carries TRBV4-1 and TRBJ1-3; 9 bases fit TRBD1. Looked up from germline, CDR1 is MGHRA and CDR2 is YSYEKL. The CDR3 contains 16 residues. V dropped 0 bases and J dropped 6; count of bases not matched to a gene: 6. The CDR3 spells CASSQDPTGGQNTIYF. CDR3 DNA sequence: TGCGCCAGCAGCCAAGACCCCACAGGGGGCCAAAACACCATATATTTT.

V gene TRBV6-1 combines with J gene TRBJ2-7, with a tentative D call TRBD2 (6 bases). Germline CDR1 and CDR2: MNHNS and SASEGT. With 5 bases removed from V and 0 bases from J, the gap between germline ends came to 11 bases. This CDR3 spans 14 amino acids. CDR3 region: CASSFRDFSYEQYF. CDR3 DNA sequence: TGTGCCAGCAGTTTTCGGGACTTCTCCTACGAGCAGTACTTC.